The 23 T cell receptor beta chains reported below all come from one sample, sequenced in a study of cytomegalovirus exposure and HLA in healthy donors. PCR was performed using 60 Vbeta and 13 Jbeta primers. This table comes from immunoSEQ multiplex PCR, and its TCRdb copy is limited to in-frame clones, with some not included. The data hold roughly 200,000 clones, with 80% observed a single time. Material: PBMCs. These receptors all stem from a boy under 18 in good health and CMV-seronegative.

The CDR3 nucleotides are TGTGCCAGCGCCCGGCAGGGGAGACCTCTCGGCCCTAACTATGGCTACACCTTC. Translated: CASARQGRPLGPNYGYTF. The V gene is TRBV19, the J gene TRBJ1-2; a weak D match, TRBD1 (6 bases). The germline V and J ends were trimmed by 9 bases and 0 bases, with 26 bases remaining between them. The CDR3 extends over 18 amino acids. Germline lookup yields CDR1 LNHDA and CDR2 SQIVND (reference sequence).

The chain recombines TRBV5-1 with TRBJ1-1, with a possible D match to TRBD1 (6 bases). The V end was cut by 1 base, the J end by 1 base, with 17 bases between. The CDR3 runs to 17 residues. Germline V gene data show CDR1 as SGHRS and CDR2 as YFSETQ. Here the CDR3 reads CASSLSGGIVRNTEAFF. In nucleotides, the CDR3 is TGCGCCAGCAGCTTGTCGGGGGGCATAGTAAGGAACACTGAAGCTTTCTTT.

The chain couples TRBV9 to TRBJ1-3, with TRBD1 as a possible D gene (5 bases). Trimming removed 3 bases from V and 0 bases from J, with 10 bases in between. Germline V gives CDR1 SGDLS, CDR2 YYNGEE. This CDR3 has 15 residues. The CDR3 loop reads CASSGTSHSGNTIYF. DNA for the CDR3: TGTGCCAGCAGCGGGACAAGTCACTCTGGAAACACCATATATTTT.

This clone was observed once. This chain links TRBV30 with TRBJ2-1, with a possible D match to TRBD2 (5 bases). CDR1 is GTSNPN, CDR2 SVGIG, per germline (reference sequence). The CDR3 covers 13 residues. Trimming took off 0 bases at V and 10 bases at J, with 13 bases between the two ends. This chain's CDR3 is CAWSVRSGLEQFF. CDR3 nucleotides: TGTGCCTGGAGTGTAAGAAGCGGCCTCGAGCAGTTCTTC.

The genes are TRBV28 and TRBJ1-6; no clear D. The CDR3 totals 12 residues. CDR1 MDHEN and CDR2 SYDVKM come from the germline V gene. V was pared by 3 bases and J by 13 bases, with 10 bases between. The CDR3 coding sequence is TGTGCCAGCAGTTTGGAGGGCCTTCCCCTCCACTTT. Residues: CASSLEGLPLHF. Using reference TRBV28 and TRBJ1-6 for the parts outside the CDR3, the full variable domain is DVKVTQSSRYLVKRTGEKVFLECVQDMDHENMFWYRQDPGLGLRLIYFSYDVKMKEKGDIPEGYSVSREKKERFSLILESASTNQTSMYLCASSLEGLPLHFGNGTRLTVT.

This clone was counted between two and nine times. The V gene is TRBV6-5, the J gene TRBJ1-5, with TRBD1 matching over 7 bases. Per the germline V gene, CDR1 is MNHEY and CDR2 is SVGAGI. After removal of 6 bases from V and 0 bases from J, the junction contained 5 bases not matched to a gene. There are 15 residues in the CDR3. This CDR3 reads CASRETGNSNQPQHF. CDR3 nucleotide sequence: TGTGCCAGCAGAGAGACAGGGAATAGCAATCAGCCCCAGCATTTT.

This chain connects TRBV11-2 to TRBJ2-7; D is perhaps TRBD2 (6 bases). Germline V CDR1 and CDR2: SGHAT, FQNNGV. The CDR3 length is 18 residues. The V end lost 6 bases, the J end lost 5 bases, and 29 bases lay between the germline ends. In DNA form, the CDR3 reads TGTGCCAGCAGGCCTTGGAGGGGACCCTCAAGCGGTAAGGACGAGCAGTACTTC. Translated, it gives CASRPWRGPSSGKDEQYF.

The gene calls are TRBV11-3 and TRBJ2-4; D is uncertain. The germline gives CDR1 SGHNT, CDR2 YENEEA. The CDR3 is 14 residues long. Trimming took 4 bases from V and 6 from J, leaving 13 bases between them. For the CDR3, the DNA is TGTGCCAGCAGCTCCTATAGTGTGCGAAACATTCAGTACTTC. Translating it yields CASSSYSVRNIQYF.

The CDR3 loop is CASSQGSHEQYF. The CDR3 DNA sequence: TGTGCCAGCAGCCAAGGGAGCCACGAGCAGTACTTC. V is TRBV14 and J is TRBJ2-7; D is unclear. Germline V CDR1 and CDR2: SGHDN, FVKESK. This CDR3 spans 12 amino acids. Trimming cost V 1 base and J 5 bases, with 6 bases left between them.

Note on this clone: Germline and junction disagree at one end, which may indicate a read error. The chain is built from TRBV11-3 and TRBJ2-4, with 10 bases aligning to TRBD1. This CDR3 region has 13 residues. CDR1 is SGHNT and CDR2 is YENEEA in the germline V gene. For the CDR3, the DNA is TGTGCCAGCAGCCGATTCGGACAGGGGGATCTGAACTTC. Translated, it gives CASSRFGQGDLNF.

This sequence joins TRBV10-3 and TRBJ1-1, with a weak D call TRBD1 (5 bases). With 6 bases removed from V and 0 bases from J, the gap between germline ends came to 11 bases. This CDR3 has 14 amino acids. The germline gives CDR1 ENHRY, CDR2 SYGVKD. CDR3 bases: TGTGCCATCAGAACGGACACGATGAACACTGAAGCTTTCTTT. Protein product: CAIRTDTMNTEAFF.

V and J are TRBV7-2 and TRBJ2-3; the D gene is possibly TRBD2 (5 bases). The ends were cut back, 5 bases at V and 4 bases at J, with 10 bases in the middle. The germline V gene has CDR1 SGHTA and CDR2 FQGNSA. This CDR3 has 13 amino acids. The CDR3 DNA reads TGTGCCAGCAGCACGCAGAGGGCAGATACGCAGTATTTT. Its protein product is CASSTQRADTQYF.

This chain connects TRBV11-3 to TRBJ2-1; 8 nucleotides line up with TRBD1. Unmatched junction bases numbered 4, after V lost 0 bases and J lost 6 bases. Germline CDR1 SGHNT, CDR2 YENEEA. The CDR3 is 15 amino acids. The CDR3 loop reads CASSLEQGGGNEQFF. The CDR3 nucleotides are TGTGCCAGCAGCTTAGAACAGGGGGGTGGCAATGAGCAGTTCTTC. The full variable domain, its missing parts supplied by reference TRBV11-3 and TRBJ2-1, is EAGVVQSPRYKIIEKKQPVAFWCNPISGHNTLYWYLQNLGQGPELLIRYENEEAVDDSQLPKDRFSAERLKGVDSTLKIQPAELGDSAVYLCASSLEQGGGNEQFFGPGTRLTVL.

CDR3 residues: CASSGPLLANTEAFF. The DNA of the CDR3 is TGTGCCAGCAGTGGGCCACTCTTAGCTAACACTGAAGCTTTCTTT. The rearrangement joins TRBV6-1 to TRBJ1-1; D gene uncertain. V was trimmed by 4 bases and J by 2 bases, leaving 14 bases between them. Germline-derived CDR1 and CDR2 are MNHNS and SASEGT. The CDR3 loop spans 15 amino acids.

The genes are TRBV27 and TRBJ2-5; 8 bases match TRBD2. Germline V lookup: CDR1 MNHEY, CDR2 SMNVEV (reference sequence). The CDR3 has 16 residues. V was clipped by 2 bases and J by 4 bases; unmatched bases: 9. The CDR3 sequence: CASSLIGGRSPETQYF. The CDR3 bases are TGTGCCAGCAGTTTAATTGGCGGGAGGAGTCCAGAGACCCAGTACTTC.

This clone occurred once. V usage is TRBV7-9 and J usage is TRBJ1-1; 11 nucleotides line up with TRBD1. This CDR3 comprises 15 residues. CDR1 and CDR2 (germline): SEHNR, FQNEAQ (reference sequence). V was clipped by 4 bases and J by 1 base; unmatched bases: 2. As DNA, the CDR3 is TGTGCCAGCAGCTCTGGACAGGGGGCGAACACTGAAGCTTTCTTT. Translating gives CASSSGQGANTEAFF.

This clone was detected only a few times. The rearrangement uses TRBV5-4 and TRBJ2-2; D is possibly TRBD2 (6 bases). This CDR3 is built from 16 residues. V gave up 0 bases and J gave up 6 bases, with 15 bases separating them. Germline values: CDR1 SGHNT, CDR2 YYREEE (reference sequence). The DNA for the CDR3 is TGTGCCAGCAGCTTGGTCGGACGGGGGTATTCCGGGGAGCTGTTTTTT. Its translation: CASSLVGRGYSGELFF.

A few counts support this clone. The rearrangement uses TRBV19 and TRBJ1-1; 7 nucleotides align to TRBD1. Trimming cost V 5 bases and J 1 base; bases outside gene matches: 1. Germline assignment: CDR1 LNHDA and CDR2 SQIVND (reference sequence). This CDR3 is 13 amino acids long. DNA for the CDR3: TGTGCCAGTAGTCGACAGGGGAACACTGAAGCTTTCTTT. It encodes CASSRQGNTEAFF.

As DNA, the CDR3 is TGTGCCAGCTCACCCCAGACAGGGGGCTATGGCTACACCTTC. It is translated as CASSPQTGGYGYTF. The chain employs TRBV18 and TRBJ1-2; 9 nucleotides line up with TRBD1. In germline, CDR1 is KGHSH, CDR2 LQKENI. CDR3 length: 14 amino acids. Trimming at V came to 3 bases and at J to 4 bases, leaving 3 bases not matched to a gene.

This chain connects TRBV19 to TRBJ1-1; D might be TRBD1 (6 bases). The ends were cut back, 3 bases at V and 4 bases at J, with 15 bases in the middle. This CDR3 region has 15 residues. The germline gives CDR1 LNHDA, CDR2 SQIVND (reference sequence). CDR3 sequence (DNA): TGTGCCAGTAGTATCTTGCCAGGGGAGGGCACTGAAGCTTTCTTT. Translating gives CASSILPGEGTEAFF.

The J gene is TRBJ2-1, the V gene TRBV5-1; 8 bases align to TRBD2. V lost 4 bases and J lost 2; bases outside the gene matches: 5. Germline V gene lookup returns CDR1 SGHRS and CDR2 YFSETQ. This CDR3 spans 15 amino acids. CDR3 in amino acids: CASSIGTRPYNEQFF. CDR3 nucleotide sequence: TGCGCCAGCAGCATCGGGACTAGACCCTACAATGAGCAGTTCTTC.

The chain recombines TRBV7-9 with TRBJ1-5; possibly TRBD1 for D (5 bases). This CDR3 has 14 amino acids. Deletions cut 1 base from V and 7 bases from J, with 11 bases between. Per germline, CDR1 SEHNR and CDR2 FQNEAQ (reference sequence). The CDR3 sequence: CASSLGGLGQPQHF. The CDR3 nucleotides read TGTGCCAGCAGCTTAGGGGGACTCGGGCAGCCCCAGCATTTT.

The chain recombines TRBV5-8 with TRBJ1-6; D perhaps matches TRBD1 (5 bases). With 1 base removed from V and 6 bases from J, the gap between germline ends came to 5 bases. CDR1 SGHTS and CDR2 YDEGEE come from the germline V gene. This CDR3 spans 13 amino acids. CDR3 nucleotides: TGTGCCAGCAGCTTGAGGGGTAATTCACCCCTCCACTTT. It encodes CASSLRGNSPLHF.